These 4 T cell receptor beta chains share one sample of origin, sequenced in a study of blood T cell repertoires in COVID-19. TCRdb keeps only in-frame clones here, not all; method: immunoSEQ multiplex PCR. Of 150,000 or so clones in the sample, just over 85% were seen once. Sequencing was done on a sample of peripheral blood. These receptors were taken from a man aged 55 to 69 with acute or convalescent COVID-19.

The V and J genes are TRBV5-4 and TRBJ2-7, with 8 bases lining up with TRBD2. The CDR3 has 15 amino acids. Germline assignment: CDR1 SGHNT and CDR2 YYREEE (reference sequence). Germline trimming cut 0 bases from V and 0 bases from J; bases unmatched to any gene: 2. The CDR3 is CASSLGLAFSYEQYF. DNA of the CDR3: TGTGCCAGCAGCTTGGGACTAGCGTTCTCCTACGAGCAGTACTTC.

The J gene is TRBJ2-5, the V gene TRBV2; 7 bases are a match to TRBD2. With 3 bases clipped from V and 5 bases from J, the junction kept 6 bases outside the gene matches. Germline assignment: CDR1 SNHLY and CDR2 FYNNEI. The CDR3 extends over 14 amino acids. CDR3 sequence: CASSEGGPQETQYF. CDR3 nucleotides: TGTGCCAGCAGTGAGGGAGGGCCCCAGGAGACCCAGTACTTC.

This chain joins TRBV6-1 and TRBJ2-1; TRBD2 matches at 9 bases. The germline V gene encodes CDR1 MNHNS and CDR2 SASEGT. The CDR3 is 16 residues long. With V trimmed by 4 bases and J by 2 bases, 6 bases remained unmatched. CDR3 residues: CASSAEAGGPYNEQFF. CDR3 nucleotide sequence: TGTGCCAGCAGTGCCGAGGCGGGAGGGCCCTACAATGAGCAGTTCTTC.

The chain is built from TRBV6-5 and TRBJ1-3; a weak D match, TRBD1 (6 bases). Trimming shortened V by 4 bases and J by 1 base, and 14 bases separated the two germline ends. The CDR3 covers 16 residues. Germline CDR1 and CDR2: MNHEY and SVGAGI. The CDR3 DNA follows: TGTGCCAGCAGTTTCACAGGGTTCAGTTCTGGAAACACCATATATTTT. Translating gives CASSFTGFSSGNTIYF.